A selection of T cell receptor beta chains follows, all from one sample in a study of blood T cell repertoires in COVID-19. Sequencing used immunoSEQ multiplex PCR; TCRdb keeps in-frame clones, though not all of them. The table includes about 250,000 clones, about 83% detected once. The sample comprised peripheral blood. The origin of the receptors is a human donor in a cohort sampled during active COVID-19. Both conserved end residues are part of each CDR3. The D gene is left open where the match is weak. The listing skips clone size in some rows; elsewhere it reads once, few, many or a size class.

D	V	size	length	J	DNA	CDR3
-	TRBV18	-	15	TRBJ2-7	TGTGCCAGCTCACCAGGAGACGGCGCTTCCTACGAGCAGTACTTC	CASSPGDGASYEQYF
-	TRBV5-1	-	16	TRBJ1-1	TGCGCCAGCAGCTTAGAGGGTGGACGGCTGAACACTGAAGCTTTCTTT	CASSLEGGRLNTEAFF
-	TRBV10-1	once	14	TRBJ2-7	TGCGCCAGCAGTGAGTCGGGGAGGCGCTACGAGCAGTACTTC	CASSESGRRYEQYF
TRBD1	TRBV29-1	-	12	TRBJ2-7	TGCAGCGTTTCCGGACAGGGGTGGGAGCAGTACTTC	CSVSGQGWEQYF
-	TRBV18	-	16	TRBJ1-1	TGTGCCAGCTCACCAGCACCCGATCGACAGGAAACTGAAGCTTTCTTT	CASSPAPDRQETEAFF
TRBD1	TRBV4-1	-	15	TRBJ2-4	TGCGCCAGCAGCCGTGGGACAGGAGAAACGGGCATTCAGTACTTC	CASSRGTGETGIQYF
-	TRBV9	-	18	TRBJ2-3	TGTGCCAGCAGCGTAGAAGATTACAGGGCAGATTCGGAACGTACGCAGTATTTT	CASSVEDYRADSERTQYF
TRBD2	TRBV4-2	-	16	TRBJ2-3	TGTGCCAGCAGCCCTAAGCGGGGGGGTCTCACAGATACGCAGTATTTT	CASSPKRGGLTDTQYF
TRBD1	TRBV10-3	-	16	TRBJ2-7	TGTGCCATCAGTGAGTCCCTAGGGACAGGGGGGTACGAGCAGTACTTC	CAISESLGTGGYEQYF
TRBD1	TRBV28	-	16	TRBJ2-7	TGTGCCAGCAGTATCGGGGGGACAGGGGGGAACGACGAGCAGTACTTC	CASSIGGTGGNDEQYF
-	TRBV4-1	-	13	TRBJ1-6	TGCGCCAGCAGCCAACAATCGGATTCACCCCTCCACTTT	CASSQQSDSPLHF
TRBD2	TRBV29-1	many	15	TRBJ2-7	TGCAGCGTTATTACCATGGGACTAAGGTTCCACGAGCAGTACTTC	CSVITMGLRFHEQYF
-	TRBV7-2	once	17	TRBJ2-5	TGTGCCAGCAGCTTAGCGCTTGGGCGGGTAGGGCAAGAGACCCAGTACTTC	CASSLALGRVGQETQYF
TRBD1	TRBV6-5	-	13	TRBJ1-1	TGTGCCAGCAGCTCCCTGGGACAGGGCGAAGCTTTCTTT	CASSSLGQGEAFF
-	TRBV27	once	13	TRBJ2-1	TGTGCCAGCAGTTGGTCCGCCGGCGGTGAGCAGTTCTTC	CASSWSAGGEQFF
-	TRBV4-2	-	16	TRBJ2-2	TGTGCCAGCAGCCAAGAAAGGGGGATAGACACCGGGGAGCTGTTTTTT	CASSQERGIDTGELFF
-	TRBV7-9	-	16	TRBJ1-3	TGTGCCAGCAGCCAACAGACAGCTTTCGGTGGAAACACCATATATTTT	CASSQQTAFGGNTIYF
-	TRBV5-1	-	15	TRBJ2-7	TGCGCCAGCAGCTTGAACTCGCGGGGCGCATACGAGCAGTACTTC	CASSLNSRGAYEQYF
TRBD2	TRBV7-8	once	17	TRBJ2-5	TGTGCCAGCAGCTTAGCCCTAGCGGGAGGGTACCAAGAGACCCAGTACTTC	CASSLALAGGYQETQYF
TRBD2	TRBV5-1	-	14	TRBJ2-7	TGCGCCAGCAGCTCCAGCGGGGGGCCCTACGAGCAGTACTTC	CASSSSGGPYEQYF
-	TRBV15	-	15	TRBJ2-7	TGTGCCACCAGCAGAGGGGGACTCAGCTCCTACGAGCAGTACTTC	CATSRGGLSSYEQYF
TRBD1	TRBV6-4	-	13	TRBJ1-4	TGTGCCAGCAGTGAGGGACAGGGAGAAAAACTGTTTTTT	CASSEGQGEKLFF
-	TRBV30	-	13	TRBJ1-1	TGTGCCTGGAGTGTCGGGGGGGGCACTGAAGCTTTCTTT	CAWSVGGGTEAFF
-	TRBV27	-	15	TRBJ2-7	TGTGCCAGCAGTTTATTACTAGCCCCAACCTACGAGCAGTACTTC	CASSLLLAPTYEQYF
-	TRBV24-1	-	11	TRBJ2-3	TGTGCCACCAGTGGAGTGGATACGCAGTATTTT	CATSGVDTQYF
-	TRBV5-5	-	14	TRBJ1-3	TGTGCCAGCAGCGTACAGGGTATTTCAAACACCATATATTTT	CASSVQGISNTIYF
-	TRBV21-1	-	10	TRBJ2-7	TGTGCCAGCGGCCCCTACGAGCAGTACTTC	CASGPYEQYF
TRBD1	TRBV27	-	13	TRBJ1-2	TGTGCCAGCAGTCCGCGACAGGGCTATGGCTACACCTTC	CASSPRQGYGYTF
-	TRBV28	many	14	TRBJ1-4	TGTGCCAGCAGTCCCCCCACTAGAGGTGAAAAACTGTTTTTT	CASSPPTRGEKLFF
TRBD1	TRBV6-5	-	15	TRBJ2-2	TGTGCCAGCAGTTACGAGGGGGCGAGAACCGGGGAGCTGTTTTTT	CASSYEGARTGELFF
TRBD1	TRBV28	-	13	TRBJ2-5	TGTGCCAGCAGTAACAGGGGGAGGGAGACCCAGTACTTC	CASSNRGRETQYF
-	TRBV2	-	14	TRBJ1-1	TGTGCCAGCAGTGATGACGAGGGAAACACTGAAGCTTTCTTT	CASSDDEGNTEAFF
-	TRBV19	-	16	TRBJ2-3	TGTGCCAGTAGTATCGGCGGAGGCCGATTGATAGATACGCAGTATTTT	CASSIGGGRLIDTQYF
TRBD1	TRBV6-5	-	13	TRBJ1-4	TGTGCCAGCGGGAGTCAGGGGGCGGAAAAACTGTTTTTT	CASGSQGAEKLFF
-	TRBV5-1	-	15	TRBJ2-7	TGCGCCAGCAGCTTGGCAGGGTTAACCGTACGCGGGCAGTACTTC	CASSLAGLTVRGQYF
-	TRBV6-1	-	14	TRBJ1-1	TGTGCCAGCAGTGAAAATACGGGGAACACTGAAGCTTTCTTT	CASSENTGNTEAFF
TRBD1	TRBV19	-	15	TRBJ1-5	TGTGCCAGTAGGGTTTCCGGGACAGGTGGTCAGCCCCAGCATTTT	CASRVSGTGGQPQHF